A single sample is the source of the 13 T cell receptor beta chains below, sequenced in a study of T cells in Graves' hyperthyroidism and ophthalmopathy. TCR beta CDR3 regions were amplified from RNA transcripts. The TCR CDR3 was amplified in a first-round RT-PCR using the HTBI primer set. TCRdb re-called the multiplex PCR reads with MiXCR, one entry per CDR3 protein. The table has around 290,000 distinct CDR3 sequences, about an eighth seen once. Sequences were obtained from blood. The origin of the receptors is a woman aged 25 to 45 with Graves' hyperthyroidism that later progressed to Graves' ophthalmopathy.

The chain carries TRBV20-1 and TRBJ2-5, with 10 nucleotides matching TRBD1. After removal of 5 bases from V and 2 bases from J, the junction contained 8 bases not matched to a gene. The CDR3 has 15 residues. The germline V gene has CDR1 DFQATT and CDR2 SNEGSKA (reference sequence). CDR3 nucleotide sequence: TGCAGTGCTGCGACAGGGGGCACCAATCAAGAGACCCAGTACTTC. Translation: CSAATGGTNQETQYF.

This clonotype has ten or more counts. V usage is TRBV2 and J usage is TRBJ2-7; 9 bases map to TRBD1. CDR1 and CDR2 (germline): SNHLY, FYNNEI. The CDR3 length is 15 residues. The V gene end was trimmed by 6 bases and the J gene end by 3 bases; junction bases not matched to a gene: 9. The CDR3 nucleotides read TGTGCCAGCAGCGACCCCCGGGACAGGGTCTACGAGCAGTACTTC. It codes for CASSDPRDRVYEQYF.

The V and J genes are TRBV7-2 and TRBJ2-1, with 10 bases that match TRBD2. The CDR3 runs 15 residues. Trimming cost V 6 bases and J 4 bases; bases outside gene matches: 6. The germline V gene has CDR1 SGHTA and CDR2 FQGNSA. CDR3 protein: CASRSGTSVYNEQFF. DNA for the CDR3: TGTGCCAGCAGGTCCGGGACTAGCGTGTACAATGAGCAGTTCTTC.

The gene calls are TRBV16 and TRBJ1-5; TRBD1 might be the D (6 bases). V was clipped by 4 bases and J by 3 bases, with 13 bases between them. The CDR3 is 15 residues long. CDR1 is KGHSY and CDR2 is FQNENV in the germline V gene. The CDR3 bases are TGTGCCAGCAGCCCGGCCCAGGGGATCAATCAGCCCCAGCATTTT. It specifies CASSPAQGINQPQHF. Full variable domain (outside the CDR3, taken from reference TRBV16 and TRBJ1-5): GEEVAQTPKHLVRGEGQKAKLYCAPIKGHSYVFWYQQVLKNEFKFLISFQNENVFDETGMPKERFSAKCLPNSPCSLEIQATKLEDSAVYFCASSPAQGINQPQHFGDGTRLSIL.

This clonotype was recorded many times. CDR3 loop: CASTPGPRGIPDTQYF. The CDR3 DNA sequence: TGTGCCAGCACCCCTGGGCCTCGGGGGATCCCAGATACGCAGTATTTT. The chain employs TRBV7-2 and TRBJ2-3; perhaps TRBD2 as D (6 bases). CDR1 SGHTA and CDR2 FQGNSA come from the germline V gene. V was shortened by 7 bases and J by 4 bases, with 21 bases between the two germline ends. The CDR3 runs to 16 residues.

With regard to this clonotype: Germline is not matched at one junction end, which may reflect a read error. The CDR3 region has the DNA TGTGTCTGGAGTAGTGAATTCCGGTCCTACGAGCAGTACTTC. It codes for CVWSSEFRSYEQYF. V usage is TRBV30 and J usage is TRBJ2-7; D not certain. Germline lookup yields CDR1 GTSNPN and CDR2 SVGIG (reference sequence). The CDR3 has 14 amino acids. The full variable domain, its missing parts supplied by reference TRBV30 and TRBJ2-7, is SQTIHQWPATLVQPVGSPLSLECTVEGTSNPNLYWYRQAAGRGLQLLFYSVGIGQISSEVPQNLSASRPQDRQFILSSKKLLLSDSGFYLCVWSSEFRSYEQYFGPGTRLTVT.

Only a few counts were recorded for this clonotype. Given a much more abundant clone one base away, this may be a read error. CDR3 nucleotides: TGTGCCATCAGCCGCTCGAGTTTTGGGGCCAGACCCCACGAGCAGTACTTC. Its translation: CAISRSSFGARPHEQYF. This chain joins TRBV10-3 and TRBJ2-7, with a possible D match to TRBD1 (5 bases). V lost 6 bases to trimming and J lost 5 bases, with 26 bases between them. CDR3 length: 17 residues. Germline lookup yields CDR1 ENHRY and CDR2 SYGVKD.

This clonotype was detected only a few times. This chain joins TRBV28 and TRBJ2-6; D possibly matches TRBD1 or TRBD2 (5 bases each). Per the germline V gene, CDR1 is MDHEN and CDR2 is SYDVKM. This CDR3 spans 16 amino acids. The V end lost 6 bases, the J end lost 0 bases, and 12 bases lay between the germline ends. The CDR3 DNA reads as TGTGCCAGCAGCCCGGGGCAGGCCTCTGGGGCCAACGTCCTGACTTTC. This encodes CASSPGQASGANVLTF. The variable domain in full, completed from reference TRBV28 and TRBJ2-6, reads DVKVTQSSRYLVKRTGEKVFLECVQDMDHENMFWYRQDPGLGLRLIYFSYDVKMKEKGDIPEGYSVSREKKERFSLILESASTNQTSMYLCASSPGQASGANVLTFGAGSRLTVL.

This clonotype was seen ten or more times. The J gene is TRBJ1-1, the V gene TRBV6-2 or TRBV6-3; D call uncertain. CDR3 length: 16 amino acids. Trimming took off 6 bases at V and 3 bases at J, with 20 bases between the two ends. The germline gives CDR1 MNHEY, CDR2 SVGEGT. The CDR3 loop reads CASSPRGAGVDTEAFF. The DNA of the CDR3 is TGTGCCAGCAGCCCCCGCGGAGCCGGGGTCGACACTGAAGCTTTCTTT.

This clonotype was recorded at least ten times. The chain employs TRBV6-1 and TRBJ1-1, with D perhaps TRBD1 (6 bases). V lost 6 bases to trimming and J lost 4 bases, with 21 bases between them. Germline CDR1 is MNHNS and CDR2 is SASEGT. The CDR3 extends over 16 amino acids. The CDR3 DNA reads TGTGCCAGCAGCCGGGACACCGTTCTACCCCGCACTGAAGCTTTCTTT. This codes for CASSRDTVLPRTEAFF.

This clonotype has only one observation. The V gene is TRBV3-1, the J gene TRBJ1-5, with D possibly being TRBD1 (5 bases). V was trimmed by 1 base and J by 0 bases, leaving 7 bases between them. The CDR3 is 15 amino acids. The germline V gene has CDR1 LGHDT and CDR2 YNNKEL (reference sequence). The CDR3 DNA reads TGTGCCAGCAGCCAAGGCGGGACTAGCAATCAGCCCCAGCATTTT. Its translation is CASSQGGTSNQPQHF. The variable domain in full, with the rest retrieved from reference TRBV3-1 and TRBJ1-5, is DTAVSQTPKYLVTQMGNDKSIKCEQNLGHDTMYWYKQDSKKFLKIMFSYNNKELIINETVPNRFSPKSPDKAHLNLHINSLELGDSAVYFCASSQGGTSNQPQHFGDGTRLSIL.

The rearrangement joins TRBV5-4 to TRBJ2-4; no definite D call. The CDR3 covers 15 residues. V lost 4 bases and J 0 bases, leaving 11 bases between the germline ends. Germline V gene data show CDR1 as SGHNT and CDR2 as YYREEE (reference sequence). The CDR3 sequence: CASSASELAKNIQYF. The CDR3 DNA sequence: TGTGCCAGCAGCGCCAGCGAATTAGCCAAAAACATTCAGTACTTC.

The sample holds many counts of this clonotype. CDR3 sequence (DNA): TGTGCCAGCAGTTTTTTTAGCGGTCCCTCCTACGAGCAGTACTTC. Its protein is CASSFFSGPSYEQYF. The V call is TRBV11-2, the J call TRBJ2-7; D is possibly TRBD2 (6 bases). Germline lookup yields CDR1 SGHAT and CDR2 FQNNGV. The CDR3 runs 15 residues. With 6 bases removed from V and 0 bases from J, the gap between germline ends came to 15 bases. The full variable domain, in which reference TRBV11-2 and TRBJ2-7 provide the parts outside the CDR3, is EAGVAQSPRYKIIEKRQSVAFWCNPISGHATLYWYQQILGQGPKLLIQFQNNGVVDDSQLPKDRFSAERLKGVDSTLKIQPAKLEDSAVYLCASSFFSGPSYEQYFGPGTRLTVT.